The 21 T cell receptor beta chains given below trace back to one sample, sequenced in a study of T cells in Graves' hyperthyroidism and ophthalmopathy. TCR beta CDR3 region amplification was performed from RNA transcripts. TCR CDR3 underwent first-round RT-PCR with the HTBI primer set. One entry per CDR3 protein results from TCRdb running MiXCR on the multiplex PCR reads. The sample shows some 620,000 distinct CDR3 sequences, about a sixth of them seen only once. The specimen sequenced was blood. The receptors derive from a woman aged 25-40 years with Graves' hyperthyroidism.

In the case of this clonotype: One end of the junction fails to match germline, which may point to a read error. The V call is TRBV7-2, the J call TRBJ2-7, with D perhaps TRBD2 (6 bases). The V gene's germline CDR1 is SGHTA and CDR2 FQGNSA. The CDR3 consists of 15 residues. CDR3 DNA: TGCGCCAGCAGCACCCTGTGGACTACCGGGGGCGAGCAGTACTTC. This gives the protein CASSTLWTTGGEQYF.

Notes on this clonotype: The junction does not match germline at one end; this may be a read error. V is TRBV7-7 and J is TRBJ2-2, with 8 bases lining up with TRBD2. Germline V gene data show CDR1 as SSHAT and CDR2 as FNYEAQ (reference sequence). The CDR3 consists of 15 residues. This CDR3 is CASTLGGVGAGELFF. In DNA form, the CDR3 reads TGTGCTAGCACCCTCGGGGGGGTTGGCGCCGGGGAGCTGTTTTTT.

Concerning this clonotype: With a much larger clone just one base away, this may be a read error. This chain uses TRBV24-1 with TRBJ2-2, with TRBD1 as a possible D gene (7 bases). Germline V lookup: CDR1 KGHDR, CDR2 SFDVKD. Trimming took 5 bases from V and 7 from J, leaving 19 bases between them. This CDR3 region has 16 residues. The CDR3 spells CATSALQGGVGGELFF. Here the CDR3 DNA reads TGTGCCACCAGTGCGTTGCAGGGGGGAGTGGGCGGGGAGCTGTTTTTT.

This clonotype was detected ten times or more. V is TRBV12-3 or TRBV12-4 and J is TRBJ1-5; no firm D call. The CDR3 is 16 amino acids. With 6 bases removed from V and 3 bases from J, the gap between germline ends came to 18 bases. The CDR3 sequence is CASSPGRRSDNQPQHF. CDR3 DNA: TGTGCCAGCAGCCCGGGTAGGCGGTCTGACAATCAGCCCCAGCATTTT.

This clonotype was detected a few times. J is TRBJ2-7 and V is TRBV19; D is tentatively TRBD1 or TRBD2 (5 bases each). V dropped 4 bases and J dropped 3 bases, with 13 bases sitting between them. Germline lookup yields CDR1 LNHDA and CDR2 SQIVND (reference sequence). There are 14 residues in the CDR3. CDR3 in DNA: TGTGCCAGTAGTACCCGGGACGGCCACTACGAGCAGTACTTC. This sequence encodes CASSTRDGHYEQYF.

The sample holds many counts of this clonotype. The CDR3 DNA reads as TGTGCCAGCAGAGCGGGACTGATTCAGGATGAGCAGTTCTTC. Translation: CASRAGLIQDEQFF. This sequence joins TRBV2 and TRBJ2-1, with TRBD2 matching 7 bases. There are 14 residues in the CDR3. In germline, CDR1 is SNHLY, CDR2 FYNNEI. Trimming took 6 bases from V and 8 from J; bases not matched to a gene: 10. Based on the CDR3 plus reference TRBV2 and TRBJ2-1, the full variable domain is EPEVTQTPSHQVTQMGQEVILRCVPISNHLYFYWYRQILGQKVEFLVSFYNNEISEKSEIFDDQFSVERPDGSNFTLKIRSTKLEDSAMYFCASRAGLIQDEQFFGPGTRLTVL.

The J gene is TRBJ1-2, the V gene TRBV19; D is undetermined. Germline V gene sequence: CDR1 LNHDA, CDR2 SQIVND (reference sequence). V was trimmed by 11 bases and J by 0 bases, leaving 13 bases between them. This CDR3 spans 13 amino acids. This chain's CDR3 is CAARRGTNYGYTF. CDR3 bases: TGTGCCGCCCGCCGGGGAACTAACTATGGCTACACCTTC.

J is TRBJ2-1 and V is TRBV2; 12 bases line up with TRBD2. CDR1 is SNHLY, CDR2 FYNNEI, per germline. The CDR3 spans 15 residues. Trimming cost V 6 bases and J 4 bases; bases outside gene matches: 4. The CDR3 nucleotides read TGTGCCAGCAGGAAACTAGCGGGGGGATACAATGAGCAGTTCTTC. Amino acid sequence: CASRKLAGGYNEQFF.

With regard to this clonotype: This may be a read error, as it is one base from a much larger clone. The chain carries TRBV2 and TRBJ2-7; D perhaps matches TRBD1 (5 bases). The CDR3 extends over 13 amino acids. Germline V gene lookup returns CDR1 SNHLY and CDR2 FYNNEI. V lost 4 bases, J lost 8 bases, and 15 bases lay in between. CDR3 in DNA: TGTGCCAGCAGTGGACGGACAACGGCCCAGCAGTACTTC. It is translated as CASSGRTTAQQYF.

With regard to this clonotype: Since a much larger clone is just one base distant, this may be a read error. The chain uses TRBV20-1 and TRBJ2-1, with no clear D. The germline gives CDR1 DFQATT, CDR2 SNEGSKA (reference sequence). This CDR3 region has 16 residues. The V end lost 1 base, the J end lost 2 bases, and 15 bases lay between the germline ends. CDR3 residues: CSARVRTRSPYNEQFF. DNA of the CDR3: TGCAGTGCTAGAGTTCGGACCCGATCTCCCTACAATGAGCAGTTCTTC.

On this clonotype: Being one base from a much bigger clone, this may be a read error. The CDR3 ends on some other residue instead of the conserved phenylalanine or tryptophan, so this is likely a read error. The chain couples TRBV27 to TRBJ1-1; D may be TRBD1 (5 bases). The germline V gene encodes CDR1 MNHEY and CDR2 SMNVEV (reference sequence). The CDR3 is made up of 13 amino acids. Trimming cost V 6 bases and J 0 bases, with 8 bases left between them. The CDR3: CASRTAMNTEAFS. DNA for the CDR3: TGTGCCAGCAGGACAGCAATGAACACTGAAGCTTTCTCT.

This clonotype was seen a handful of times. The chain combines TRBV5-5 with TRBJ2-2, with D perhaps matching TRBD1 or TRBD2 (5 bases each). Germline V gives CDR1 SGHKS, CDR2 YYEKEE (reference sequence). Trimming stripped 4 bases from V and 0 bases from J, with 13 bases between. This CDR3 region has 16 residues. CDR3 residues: CASSAAGTANTGELFF. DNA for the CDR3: TGTGCCAGCAGCGCTGCAGGGACCGCGAACACCGGGGAGCTGTTTTTT.

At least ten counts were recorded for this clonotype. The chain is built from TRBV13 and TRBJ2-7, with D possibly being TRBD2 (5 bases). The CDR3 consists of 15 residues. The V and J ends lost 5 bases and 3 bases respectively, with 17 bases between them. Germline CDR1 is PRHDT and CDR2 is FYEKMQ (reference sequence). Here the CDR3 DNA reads TGTGCCAGCAGCCAAGGCACTAGTCCCATCTACGAGCAGTACTTC. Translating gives CASSQGTSPIYEQYF.

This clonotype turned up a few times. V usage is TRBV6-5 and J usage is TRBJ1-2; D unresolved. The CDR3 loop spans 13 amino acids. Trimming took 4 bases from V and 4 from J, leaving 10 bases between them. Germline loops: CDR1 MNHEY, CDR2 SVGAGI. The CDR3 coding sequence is TGTGCCAGCAGTTCCCTTCCGACCTATGGCTACACCTTC. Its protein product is CASSSLPTYGYTF.

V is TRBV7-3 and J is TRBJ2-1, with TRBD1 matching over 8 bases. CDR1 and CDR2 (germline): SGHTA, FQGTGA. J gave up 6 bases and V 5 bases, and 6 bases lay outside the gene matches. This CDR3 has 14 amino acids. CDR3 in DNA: TGTGCCAGCAGCGCAAGGACAGGGATCAATGAGCAGTTCTTC. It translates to CASSARTGINEQFF. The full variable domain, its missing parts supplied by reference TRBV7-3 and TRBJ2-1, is GAGVSQTPSNKVTEKGKYVELRCDPISGHTALYWYRQSLGQGPEFLIYFQGTGAADDSGLPNDRFFAVRPEGSVSTLKIQRTERGDSAVYLCASSARTGINEQFFGPGTRLTVL.

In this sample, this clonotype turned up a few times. The CDR3 region has the DNA TGCGCCAGCAGCCAAGATACCCGGACATACATGAACACTGAAGCTTTCTTT. Translated, it gives CASSQDTRTYMNTEAFF. The chain has TRBV4-1 and TRBJ1-1, with D possibly matching TRBD1 (5 bases). This CDR3 comprises 17 residues. Trimming took 0 bases from V and 0 from J, leaving 14 bases between them. Looked up from germline, CDR1 is MGHRA and CDR2 is YSYEKL.

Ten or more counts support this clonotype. DNA of the CDR3: TGTGCCAGCAGCCTTGGCAGGCTAGCGGGTACCTACAATGAGCAGTTCTTC. It yields the protein CASSLGRLAGTYNEQFF. The chain joins TRBV6-2 or TRBV6-3 to TRBJ2-1; TRBD2 aligns across 8 bases. CDR1 MNHEY and CDR2 SVGEGT come from the germline V gene. This CDR3 is 17 amino acids long. V shed 6 bases and J 2 bases; nucleotides not matched to a gene: 12.

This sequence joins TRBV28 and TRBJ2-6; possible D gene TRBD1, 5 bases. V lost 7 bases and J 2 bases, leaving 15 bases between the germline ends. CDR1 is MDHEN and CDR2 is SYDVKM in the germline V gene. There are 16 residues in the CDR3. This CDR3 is CASNTIDRAGANVLTF. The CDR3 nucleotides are TGTGCCAGCAACACTATAGACAGAGCTGGGGCCAACGTCCTGACTTTC.

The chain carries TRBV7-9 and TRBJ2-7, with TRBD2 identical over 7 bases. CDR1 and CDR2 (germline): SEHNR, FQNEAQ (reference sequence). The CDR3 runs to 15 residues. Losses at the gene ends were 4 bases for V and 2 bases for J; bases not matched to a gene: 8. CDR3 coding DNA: TGTGCCAGCAGCTCTGCTGACGCGGGAGCCTACGAGCAGTACTTC. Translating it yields CASSSADAGAYEQYF.

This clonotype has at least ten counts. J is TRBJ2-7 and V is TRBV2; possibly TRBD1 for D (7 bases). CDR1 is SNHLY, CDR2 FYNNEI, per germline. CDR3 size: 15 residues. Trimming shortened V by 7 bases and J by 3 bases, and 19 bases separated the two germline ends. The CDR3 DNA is TGTGCCAGCAACAGGGGACGGTGGAGGGGCTACGAGCAGTACTTC. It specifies CASNRGRWRGYEQYF.

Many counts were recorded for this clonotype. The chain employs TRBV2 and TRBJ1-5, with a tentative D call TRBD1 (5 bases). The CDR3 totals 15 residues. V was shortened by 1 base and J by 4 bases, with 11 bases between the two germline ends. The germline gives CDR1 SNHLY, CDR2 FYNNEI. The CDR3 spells CASSEGFRVNQPQHF. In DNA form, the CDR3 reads TGTGCCAGCAGTGAAGGTTTCAGGGTAAATCAGCCCCAGCATTTT.